Below are 26 T cell receptor beta chains sequenced from a single sample in a study of blood T cell repertoires in COVID-19. TCRdb's table, derived via immunoSEQ multiplex PCR, lists solely in-frame clones and lacks some. Of 35,000 to 45,000 clones in the sample, around nine tenths were seen once. The sequenced sample was peripheral blood. These receptors were obtained from a human donor in a cohort sampled during active COVID-19.

This clone was seen a single time. The chain has TRBV7-9 and TRBJ1-1, with 11 bases identical to TRBD1. The V gene's germline CDR1 is SEHNR and CDR2 FQNEAQ (reference sequence). The trim removed 4 bases at V and 2 bases at J, leaving 3 bases unmatched. CDR3 length: 15 residues. The CDR3 coding sequence is TGTGCCAGCAGCTGGGGGACAGGGGGTAACACTGAAGCTTTCTTT. It specifies CASSWGTGGNTEAFF.

The V call is TRBV2, the J call TRBJ1-5; a possible D gene is TRBD1 (5 bases). Germline loops: CDR1 SNHLY, CDR2 FYNNEI. Trimming shortened V by 4 bases and J by 1 base, and 11 bases separated the two germline ends. There are 15 residues in the CDR3. The CDR3: CASSGIQGSNQPQHF. The CDR3 DNA sequence: TGTGCCAGCAGTGGAATTCAGGGAAGCAATCAGCCCCAGCATTTT.

This chain joins TRBV5-1 and TRBJ2-7, with 11 positions matching TRBD1. The CDR3 runs to 15 residues. Germline CDR1 SGHRS, CDR2 YFSETQ. J lost 1 base, V lost 4 bases, and 4 bases had no gene match. The CDR3 DNA is TGCGCCAGCAGCGGGGGACAGGGGGTATCCTACGAGCAGTACTTC. Encoded protein: CASSGGQGVSYEQYF.

The chain combines TRBV27 with TRBJ2-1, with 10 bases matching TRBD2. V dropped 7 bases and J dropped 7; count of bases not matched to a gene: 13. The CDR3 length is 16 residues. Germline values: CDR1 MNHEY, CDR2 SMNVEV (reference sequence). Written as DNA, the CDR3 is TGTGCCAGCATCCCCGCGGTAGCGGGGGGCAGGAATGAGCAGTTCTTC. Translated, it gives CASIPAVAGGRNEQFF.

The rearrangement joins TRBV30 to TRBJ2-5; the D gene is possibly TRBD1 (6 bases). Germline lookup yields CDR1 GTSNPN and CDR2 SVGIG (reference sequence). V shed 6 bases and J shed 4 bases, with 21 bases lying between them. This CDR3 comprises 15 residues. CDR3 sequence reads: CACQGRELYGETQYF. In DNA form, the CDR3 reads TGTGCCTGCCAGGGGCGAGAATTATATGGAGAGACCCAGTACTTC.

The chain employs TRBV5-5 and TRBJ2-7, with a possible D match to TRBD1 (5 bases). The germline CDR1 and CDR2 sequences are SGHKS and YYEKEE (reference sequence). The germline V and J ends were trimmed by 0 bases and 3 bases, with 16 bases remaining between them. The CDR3 extends over 16 amino acids. DNA for the CDR3: TGTGCCAGCAGCTTGGCGGCCAGGGCCGAATTCTACGAGCAGTACTTC. This gives the protein CASSLAARAEFYEQYF.

The rearrangement joins TRBV29-1 to TRBJ2-5; 8 bases agree with TRBD1. This CDR3 spans 14 amino acids. V was pared by 4 bases and J by 0 bases, with 4 bases of the junction left unmatched. CDR1 is SQVTM and CDR2 is ANQGSEA in the germline V gene. CDR3 sequence reads: CSVGQGTYQETQYF. The CDR3 nucleotides are TGCAGCGTTGGACAGGGGACGTACCAAGAGACCCAGTACTTC.

The V and J genes are TRBV6-5 and TRBJ2-5; D possibly corresponds to TRBD2 (6 bases). This CDR3 has 14 residues. Deletions cut 6 bases from V and 5 bases from J, with 16 bases between. Germline assignment: CDR1 MNHEY and CDR2 SVGAGI. CDR3 DNA: TGTGCCAGCAGGCGGGGAATATCTTGGGAGACCCAGTACTTC. Residues: CASRRGISWETQYF.

The chain uses TRBV12-5 and TRBJ1-5; 8 nucleotides line up with TRBD1. Germline-derived CDR1 and CDR2 are LGHNT and FRNRAP. The J segment lost 5 bases and the V segment lost 0 bases, leaving 18 bases of the junction unmatched. The length of the CDR3 is 20 residues. DNA of the CDR3: TGTGCTAGTGGTTTGGTAGTAACCAGGGGGCCATCCCCTCTACATCAGCCCCAGCATTTT. Protein product: CASGLVVTRGPSPLHQPQHF.

The chain joins TRBV27 to TRBJ1-1; the D gene is possibly TRBD1 (6 bases). V was trimmed by 1 base and J by 1 base, leaving 19 bases between them. This CDR3 is built from 18 residues. Germline V lookup: CDR1 MNHEY, CDR2 SMNVEV (reference sequence). The CDR3 coding sequence is TGTGCCAGCAGTTTATTGGGGACACAAGGCCTAAAGAACACTGAAGCTTTCTTT. It encodes CASSLLGTQGLKNTEAFF.

The CDR3 region has the DNA TGTGCCAGTAACAGGAATAGCAATCAGCCCCAGCATTTT. The encoded protein is CASNRNSNQPQHF. V is TRBV21-1 and J is TRBJ1-5; the tabulated D call, TRBD1, remains unverified against the DNA. TRBV21-1 is given as a pseudogene. The CDR3 spans 13 residues.

V is TRBV6-6 and J is TRBJ2-3; 7 positions agree with TRBD2. Unmatched junction bases numbered 7, after V lost 6 bases and J lost 1 base. The CDR3 has 15 residues. The germline V gene has CDR1 MNHNY and CDR2 SVGAGI (reference sequence). The CDR3 region has the DNA TGTGCCAGCAGCCTACTCAGCGGGGGCACAGATACGCAGTATTTT. Amino acids: CASSLLSGGTDTQYF.

This clone came up a few times. The CDR3 sequence is CASSPGEGATGNTIYF. CDR3 sequence (DNA): TGCGCCAGCAGCCCGGGAGAGGGGGCAACTGGAAACACCATATATTTT. The chain carries TRBV4-1 and TRBJ1-3, with TRBD1 identical over 7 bases. The ends lost 4 bases at V and 2 bases at J; junction bases unmatched: 8. The CDR3 sequence is 16 residues long. Germline values: CDR1 MGHRA, CDR2 YSYEKL.

CDR3 in DNA: TGTGCCAGCAGTTACGGGGGGGGCTCTGAAGCTTTCTTT. Translated, it gives CASSYGGGSEAFF. The chain has TRBV6-6 and TRBJ1-1, with D possibly being TRBD1 (6 bases). The CDR3 spans 13 residues. CDR1 is MNHNY and CDR2 is SVGAGI in the germline V gene (reference sequence). V was shortened by 2 bases and J by 6 bases, with 10 bases between the two germline ends.

This chain joins TRBV5-1 and TRBJ1-1; 7 bases align to TRBD1. The CDR3 is 14 amino acids. With V trimmed by 2 bases and J by 1 base, 2 bases remained unmatched. CDR1 is SGHRS and CDR2 is YFSETQ in the germline V gene. The CDR3 DNA is TGCGCCAGCAGCTTCCAGGGGGGGAACACTGAAGCTTTCTTT. Protein sequence: CASSFQGGNTEAFF.

The CDR3: CASSYSPYNEQFF. CDR3 nucleotides: TGTGCCAGCAGTTATTCTCCCTACAATGAGCAGTTCTTC. The chain carries TRBV6-2 or TRBV6-3 and TRBJ2-1; D ambiguous. This CDR3 comprises 13 residues. The V and J ends lost 3 bases and 2 bases respectively, with 5 bases between them. Germline assignment: CDR1 MNHEY and CDR2 SVGEGT.

The V gene is TRBV5-4, the J gene TRBJ2-2, with 12 bases aligning to TRBD2. V lost 0 bases to trimming and J lost 9 bases; unmatched junction nucleotides: 9. Germline CDR1 reads SGHNT; CDR2 reads YYREEE (reference sequence). This CDR3 contains 17 residues. CDR3: CASSLGPSGGARRELFF. The CDR3 coding sequence is TGTGCCAGCAGCTTGGGGCCTAGCGGGGGGGCCAGGCGGGAGCTGTTTTTT.

The rearrangement joins TRBV3-1 (or the pseudogene TRBV3-2) to TRBJ2-7; 11 bases align to TRBD1. Germline CDR1 and CDR2: LGHDT and YNNKEL (reference sequence). This CDR3 has 14 amino acids. After removal of 1 base from V and 6 bases from J, the junction contained 2 bases not matched to a gene. As DNA, the CDR3 is TGTGCCAGCAGCCAAGTGGACAGGGGGCGCGAGCAGTACTTC. It yields the protein CASSQVDRGREQYF.

The CDR3 coding sequence is TGTGCCAGCAGCCGGACAGGGGTAAACACCGGGGAGCTGTTTTTT. Residues: CASSRTGVNTGELFF. This chain connects TRBV5-4 to TRBJ2-2, with TRBD1 matching 9 bases. V gave up 4 bases and J gave up 2 bases; unmatched junction bases: 3. Germline CDR1 and CDR2: SGHNT and YYREEE (reference sequence). The CDR3 is made up of 15 amino acids.

The J gene is TRBJ1-2, the V gene TRBV12-5, with D perhaps TRBD1 (6 bases). The germline gives CDR1 LGHNT, CDR2 FRNRAP. V lost 1 base and J lost 5, with 11 bases in between. CDR3 length equals 14 residues. The CDR3 DNA reads TGTGCTAGTGGTTTGGCAGGGGTTGGGTATGGCTACACCTTC. Amino acids: CASGLAGVGYGYTF.

J is TRBJ1-5 and V is TRBV29-1; 7 bases map to TRBD1. V dropped 4 bases and J dropped 7; count of bases not matched to a gene: 4. CDR1 is SQVTM, CDR2 ANQGSEA, per germline. The CDR3 has 12 residues. The CDR3 region is CSVGGGGQPQHF. As DNA, the CDR3 is TGCAGCGTTGGAGGGGGCGGGCAGCCCCAGCATTTT.

This clone has a single count. This chain uses TRBV7-8 with TRBJ2-7; 11 bases map to TRBD2. Germline values: CDR1 SGHVS, CDR2 FQNEAQ. The CDR3 loop spans 20 amino acids. The V segment lost 2 bases and the J segment 4 bases; nucleotides outside the gene matches: 19. CDR3 DNA sequence: TGTGCCAGCAGCTTACCGGAGTGGCTAGCGGGGGGCCTGATTATTTACGAGCAGTACTTC. Encoded protein: CASSLPEWLAGGLIIYEQYF.

V usage is TRBV4-1 and J usage is TRBJ1-6, with D unresolved. There are 14 residues in the CDR3. V was trimmed by 3 bases and J by 9 bases, leaving 12 bases between them. The germline V gene has CDR1 MGHRA and CDR2 YSYEKL. This CDR3 reads CASSHPGSSSPLHF. In DNA, the CDR3 is TGCGCCAGCAGCCACCCCGGGAGTAGTTCACCCCTCCACTTT.

This chain connects TRBV7-3 to TRBJ2-1; TRBD2 might be the D (5 bases). The ends were cut back, 4 bases at V and 11 bases at J, with 12 bases in the middle. This CDR3 has 12 amino acids. The germline V gene has CDR1 SGHTA and CDR2 FQGTGA. The CDR3 sequence is CASSSTTRKQFF. CDR3 in DNA: TGTGCCAGCAGCTCTACCACTAGGAAGCAGTTCTTC.

This rearrangement joins TRBV5-1 to TRBJ2-7; D is possibly TRBD2 (6 bases). Trimming removed 0 bases at V and 3 bases at J, with 10 bases between. The germline V gene encodes CDR1 SGHRS and CDR2 YFSETQ. The CDR3 extends over 14 amino acids. The CDR3 spells CASSLEAGGYEQYF. As DNA, the CDR3 is TGCGCCAGCAGCTTGGAAGCCGGGGGCTACGAGCAGTACTTC.

The chain joins TRBV7-9 to TRBJ2-1, with D unresolved. CDR3 length: 12 residues. Germline V lookup: CDR1 SEHNR, CDR2 FQNEAQ (reference sequence). V was shortened by 10 bases and J by 5 bases, with 12 bases between the two germline ends. In DNA, the CDR3 is TGTGCCACGTCCGTGACTGACAATGAGCAGTTCTTC. Its protein product is CATSVTDNEQFF.